Listed below are T cell receptor beta chains from one sample, sequenced in a study of control samples from healthy donors and cancer patients. Assay used: immunoSEQ multiplex PCR; TCRdb lists only in-frame clones, some missing. This sample carries about 130,000 clones, around 93% of them seen once, and the ten largest clones take about 9%. Material: blood. The receptors derive from a man aged 18 to 30 in good health. The CDR3 runs from the conserved cysteine through the conserved F or W.

cdr3_aa j_call v_call
CASSLEGGPNTEAFF TRBJ1-1 TRBV11-3
CASSFRDRALGANVLTF TRBJ2-6 TRBV9
CASSESGTGNTEAFF TRBJ1-1 TRBV9
CASSLSGQGYEQYF TRBJ2-7 TRBV5-1
CASSDAGAPEQYF TRBJ2-7 TRBV6-1
CASSERAANEKLFF TRBJ1-4 TRBV6-1
CASRPGQNTGELFF TRBJ2-2 TRBV7-9
CASSLASGGAKGYTF TRBJ1-2 TRBV5-4
CASSLIQGAGGYTF TRBJ1-2 TRBV7-3
CASIKIRVVGSPLHF TRBJ1-6 TRBV2
CAIRGTANRNTEAFF TRBJ1-1 TRBV10-3
CASSQDWRGHGELFF TRBJ2-2 TRBV3-1/TRBV3-2
CASSAPGQGFGYTF TRBJ1-2 TRBV9
CASSTPSGENTDTQYF TRBJ2-3 TRBV5-1
CASSWAGGPAIEQFF TRBJ2-1 TRBV5-1